What follows are 6 T cell receptor beta chains derived from one specimen sequenced in a study of CD8 T cells in Susac syndrome. An input of 0.5 to 1 ug of RNA was subjected to reverse transcription using random hexamers. TCRdb re-called the immunoSEQ multiplex PCR reads through MiXCR, storing one row per CDR3 protein. There are roughly 110,000 distinct CDR3 sequences in the sample; around 90% occur only once, and approximately 0.13% lies in the top ten. Input material: CD8+ T cells from PBMCs. The source is a human donor in good health.

This rearrangement joins TRBV5-6 to TRBJ2-3; TRBD1 agrees at 11 bases. V shed 4 bases and J 2 bases; nucleotides not matched to a gene: 6. From germline, CDR1 is SGHDT and CDR2 YYEEEE. The CDR3 contains 16 residues. Written as DNA, the CDR3 is TGTGCCAGCAGCCCGTTAGGACAGGGGGCCACAGATACGCAGTATTTT. It specifies CASSPLGQGATDTQYF.

The chain combines TRBV20-1 with TRBJ1-4; D not resolved. The CDR3 has 12 residues. Trimming left V 6 bases short and J 0 bases short, with 5 bases between. Per germline, CDR1 DFQATT and CDR2 SNEGSKA (reference sequence). CDR3 sequence: CSARATNEKLFF. The CDR3 DNA reads as TGCAGTGCCCGTGCAACTAATGAAAAACTGTTTTTT.

V and J are TRBV7-3 and TRBJ2-3; D may be TRBD2 (5 bases). V lost 2 bases to trimming and J lost 5 bases, with 17 bases between them. This CDR3 contains 16 residues. Germline assignment: CDR1 SGHTA and CDR2 FQGTGA. The CDR3 DNA reads as TGTGCCAGCAGCTTATCAAATATCCAGGCGGGAGATACGCAGTATTTT. Translating gives CASSLSNIQAGDTQYF.

The V and J genes are TRBV11-3 and TRBJ2-1; 10 positions agree with TRBD1. From germline, CDR1 is SGHNT and CDR2 YENEEA. J was trimmed by 4 bases and V by 5 bases; bases with no gene match: 5. CDR3 size: 15 residues. The CDR3 loop is CASSIRGQGYNEQFF. The CDR3 nucleotides are TGTGCCAGCAGCATTAGGGGACAGGGGTACAATGAGCAGTTCTTC. Based on the CDR3 plus reference TRBV11-3 and TRBJ2-1, the full variable domain is EAGVVQSPRYKIIEKKQPVAFWCNPISGHNTLYWYLQNLGQGPELLIRYENEEAVDDSQLPKDRFSAERLKGVDSTLKIQPAELGDSAVYLCASSIRGQGYNEQFFGPGTRLTVL.

The chain links TRBV7-3 to TRBJ1-1; D is perhaps TRBD1 (6 bases). CDR3 length: 15 residues. The germline CDR1 and CDR2 sequences are SGHTA and FQGTGA. Trimming pared 1 base from V and 0 bases from J, leaving 9 bases between. The CDR3 loop is CASSLNGQLNTEAFF. The CDR3 DNA reads as TGTGCCAGCAGCTTAAACGGACAGTTGAACACTGAAGCTTTCTTT. The complete variable domain, with remaining parts taken from reference TRBV7-3 and TRBJ1-1, reads GAGVSQTPSNKVTEKGKYVELRCDPISGHTALYWYRQSLGQGPEFLIYFQGTGAADDSGLPNDRFFAVRPEGSVSTLKIQRTERGDSAVYLCASSLNGQLNTEAFFGQGTRLTVV.

The rearrangement links TRBV19 to TRBJ2-2; D gene uncertain. V lost 3 bases to trimming and J lost 4 bases, with 12 bases between them. This CDR3 has 15 residues. Germline values: CDR1 LNHDA, CDR2 SQIVND (reference sequence). CDR3 loop: CASSIGQSSTGELFF. The CDR3 DNA is TGTGCCAGTAGTATTGGCCAGTCGAGCACCGGGGAGCTGTTTTTT. The full variable domain, rest sourced from reference TRBV19 and TRBJ2-2, is DGGITQSPKYLFRKEGQNVTLSCEQNLNHDAMYWYRQDPGQGLRLIYYSQIVNDFQKGDIAEGYSVSREKKESFPLTVTSAQKNPTAFYLCASSIGQSSTGELFFGEGSRLTVL.